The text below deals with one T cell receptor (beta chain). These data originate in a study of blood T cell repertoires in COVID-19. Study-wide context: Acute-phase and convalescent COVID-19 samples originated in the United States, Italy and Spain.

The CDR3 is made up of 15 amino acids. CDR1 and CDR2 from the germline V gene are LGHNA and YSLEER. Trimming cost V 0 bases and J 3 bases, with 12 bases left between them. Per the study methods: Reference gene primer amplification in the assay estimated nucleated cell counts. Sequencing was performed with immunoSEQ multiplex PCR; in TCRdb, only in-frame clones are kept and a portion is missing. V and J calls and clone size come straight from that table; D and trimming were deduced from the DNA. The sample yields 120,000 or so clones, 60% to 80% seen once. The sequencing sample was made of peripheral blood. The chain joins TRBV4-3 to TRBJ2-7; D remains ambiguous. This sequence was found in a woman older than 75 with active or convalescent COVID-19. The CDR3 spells CASSQDFRIFYEQYF. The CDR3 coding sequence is TGCGCCAGCAGCCAAGATTTTAGAATTTTCTACGAGCAGTACTTC.